The 12 T cell receptor beta chains below all came from one sample that was sequenced in a study of CD8+ T cells in alopecia areata. Isolated RNA was reverse transcribed into cDNA used as the sequencing template. Libraries were prepared by immunoSEQ multiplex PCR; TCRdb keeps only in-frame clonotypes and omits some of them. This sample has more than 95,000 clones, with about 40% found just once. The sequencing input was CD4+ T cells sorted from blood. The receptors here all came from a human donor with alopecia areata.

The rearrangement links TRBV5-4 to TRBJ2-2; maybe TRBD1 (6 bases). Germline lookup yields CDR1 SGHNT and CDR2 YYREEE (reference sequence). The ends were cut back, 4 bases at V and 0 bases at J, with 13 bases in the middle. There are 16 residues in the CDR3. The CDR3 is CASSLMDSSNTGELFF. The CDR3 bases are TGTGCCAGCAGCCTAATGGACAGCTCGAACACCGGGGAGCTGTTTTTT. Full variable domain (remainder filled in from reference TRBV5-4 and TRBJ2-2): ETGVTQSPTHLIKTRGQQVTLRCSSQSGHNTVSWYQQALGQGPQFIFQYYREEENGRGNFPPRFSGLQFPNYSSELNVNALELDDSALYLCASSLMDSSNTGELFFGEGSRLTVL.

The J gene is TRBJ1-5, the V gene TRBV2; TRBD1 agrees at 10 bases. This CDR3 is 14 amino acids long. J was trimmed by 5 bases and V by 6 bases; bases with no gene match: 4. The germline V gene encodes CDR1 SNHLY and CDR2 FYNNEI. This CDR3 is CASSWDRGDQPQHF. DNA for the CDR3: TGTGCCAGCAGCTGGGACAGGGGCGATCAGCCCCAGCATTTT.

This clone was counted a few times. The chain uses TRBV7-2 and TRBJ2-2; no definite D call. V dropped 1 base and J dropped 0 bases, with 9 bases sitting between them. This CDR3 spans 16 amino acids. Germline values: CDR1 SGHTA, CDR2 FQGNSA. The CDR3 here is CASSLGYSANTGELFF. The CDR3 DNA reads as TGTGCCAGCAGCTTAGGGTACAGTGCGAACACCGGGGAGCTGTTTTTT.

The chain links TRBV29-1 to TRBJ2-7, with D tentatively TRBD1 or TRBD2 (7 bases each). Trimming cost V 7 bases and J 7 bases, with 14 bases left between them. The CDR3 consists of 11 residues. The V gene's germline CDR1 is SQVTM and CDR2 ANQGSEA. The CDR3 spells CSAQGRGEQYF. The CDR3, as DNA: TGCAGCGCACAGGGGCGGGGGGAGCAGTACTTC.

This clone has just a few counts. The chain combines TRBV28 with TRBJ2-1; the D call may be TRBD1 or TRBD2 (5 bases each). Trimming pared 6 bases from V and 5 bases from J, leaving 8 bases between. Germline CDR1 and CDR2: MDHEN and SYDVKM. CDR3 length: 12 amino acids. CDR3 in DNA: TGTGCCAGCAGCCGGGGCCACAATGAGCAGTTCTTC. This codes for CASSRGHNEQFF.

This chain uses TRBV28 with TRBJ2-3, with a tentative D call TRBD2 (5 bases). Germline CDR1 and CDR2: MDHEN and SYDVKM. The CDR3 is 14 amino acids. Trimming pared 6 bases from V and 6 bases from J, leaving 16 bases between. The chain's CDR3 is CASSSRTLLDTQYF. The CDR3 nucleotides are TGTGCCAGCAGCTCTCGGACTCTCCTGGATACGCAGTATTTT.

This clone was counted only a few times. The J gene is TRBJ2-5, the V gene TRBV19, with D hard to call. Trimming stripped 2 bases from V and 6 bases from J, with 10 bases between. The CDR3 has 13 amino acids. Per germline, CDR1 LNHDA and CDR2 SQIVND (reference sequence). The CDR3 sequence: CASSIQVQQTQYF. The CDR3 DNA follows: TGTGCCAGTAGTATACAGGTTCAACAGACCCAGTACTTC. Using reference TRBV19 and TRBJ2-5 for the parts outside the CDR3, the full variable domain is DGGITQSPKYLFRKEGQNVTLSCEQNLNHDAMYWYRQDPGQGLRLIYYSQIVNDFQKGDIAEGYSVSREKKESFPLTVTSAQKNPTAFYLCASSIQVQQTQYFGPGTRLLVL.

The rearrangement uses TRBV21-1 and TRBJ1-5. TRBV21-1 is a documented pseudogene. CDR3 size: 15 residues. CDR3: CASSKVPAEKRPQHF. CDR3 bases: TGTGCCAGCAGCAAAGTTCCGGCAGAAAAAAGGCCCCAGCATTTT.

This clone was seen only a few times. The CDR3 bases are TGTGCCACGCAAGACCAATTCCGCATTCAGTACTTC. As protein: CATQDQFRIQYF. This rearrangement joins TRBV6-5 to TRBJ2-4; D is ambiguous. V was clipped by 10 bases and J by 9 bases, with 16 bases between them. This CDR3 region has 12 residues. Looked up from germline, CDR1 is MNHEY and CDR2 is SVGAGI.

This clone was detected only a few times. The V gene is TRBV29-1, the J gene TRBJ2-3; no firm D call. The CDR3 runs to 15 residues. The germline V and J ends were trimmed by 4 bases and 1 base, with 15 bases remaining between them. CDR1 is SQVTM, CDR2 ANQGSEA, per germline. For the CDR3, the DNA is TGCAGCGTTGCCCCCCTAGGCGAGGGCACAGATACGCAGTATTTT. This translates into CSVAPLGEGTDTQYF.

CDR3 sequence: CAWSVRATSGANVLTF. In nucleotides, the CDR3 is TGTGCCTGGAGTGTTCGGGCTACCTCTGGGGCCAACGTCCTGACTTTC. The rearrangement joins TRBV30 to TRBJ2-6; D not certain. Trimming took 0 bases from V and 0 from J, leaving 9 bases between them. Germline V gene data show CDR1 as GTSNPN and CDR2 as SVGIG (reference sequence). This CDR3 is 16 amino acids long.

V usage is TRBV27 and J usage is TRBJ2-7, with D possibly TRBD2 on 5 matching bases. The germline gives CDR1 MNHEY, CDR2 SMNVEV (reference sequence). V was clipped by 5 bases and J by 3 bases, with 23 bases between them. The CDR3 extends over 17 amino acids. This CDR3 reads CASSAPTAPGSLYEQYF. Written as DNA, the CDR3 is TGTGCCAGCAGTGCCCCGACTGCGCCTGGGAGTCTCTACGAGCAGTACTTC.